Listed below are T cell receptor beta chains from one sample, sequenced in a study of cytomegalovirus exposure and HLA in healthy donors. Profiling relied on immunoSEQ multiplex PCR, and the TCRdb table lists in-frame clones only, not all of them. The table records about 93,000 clones, approximately 68% of them present only once. The sample was PBMCs. The source of these receptors is a boy aged 5-17 years in good health and CMV-seropositive. Each CDR3 is given with its conserved first and last residue. A D gene is named only where the DNA matches it firmly. Rows give clone size only sometimes, using once, few, many, or a class for an expanded clone.

j_call d_call clone_size v_call cdr3_nt cdr3_aa
TRBJ2-5 NA NA TRBV4-3 TGCGCCAGCAGCCCAACTGGTGTACAAGAGACCCAGTACTTC CASSPTGVQETQYF
TRBJ2-7 TRBD2 NA TRBV19 TGTGCCAGTAGTATTAGCGGGGGCGTTCAGAGCGAGCAGTACTTC CASSISGGVQSEQYF
TRBJ2-3 TRBD2 few TRBV7-9 TGTGCCAGCACGCTAGCGGGCACAGATACGCAGTATTTT CASTLAGTDTQYF
TRBJ1-1 TRBD1 NA TRBV9 TGTGCCAGCAGCGTAGGGTGGGGGGGACAGGTGAACACTGAAGCTTTCTTT CASSVGWGGQVNTEAFF
TRBJ2-7 TRBD1 NA TRBV5-4 TGTGCCAGCAGCTCGACAGGGAACGAGCAGTACTTC CASSSTGNEQYF
TRBJ1-1 TRBD1 NA TRBV5-4 TGTGCCGGGGGGGACAGGGGGCAGATGAACACTGAAGCTTTCTTT CAGGDRGQMNTEAFF
TRBJ1-2 TRBD1 NA TRBV5-1 TGCGCCAGCAGCTTGCCGACAGGGGGCGCGTTTAATGGCTACACCTTC CASSLPTGGAFNGYTF
TRBJ2-7 NA NA TRBV6-5 TGTGCCAGCAGTTACTCGGCAGGGTACGAGCAGTACTTC CASSYSAGYEQYF
TRBJ1-1 NA once TRBV5-1 TGCGCCAGCAGCCTCGGGGGGTGGAACACTGAAGCTTTCTTT CASSLGGWNTEAFF
TRBJ1-2 TRBD1 NA TRBV30 TGTGCCTGGGAGGACAGGACTAACTATGGCTACACCTTC CAWEDRTNYGYTF
TRBJ1-1 NA NA TRBV28 TGTGCCAGCAGTTTACTAGCAGGGGCTGCTGAAGCTTTCTTT CASSLLAGAAEAFF
TRBJ2-2 NA NA TRBV7-6 TGTGCCAGCAGCCCGGAAACAGGGTGGTTGTTTTTT CASSPETGWLFF
TRBJ2-7 NA NA TRBV7-9 TGTGCCAGCAGCTTAGGGCGGGACTACGAGCAGTACTTC CASSLGRDYEQYF
TRBJ2-5 TRBD2 NA TRBV29-1 TGCAGCGTTGGGGGACTAGCGGGAAGTCAAGAGACCCAGTACTTC CSVGGLAGSQETQYF
TRBJ2-7 TRBD2 few TRBV18 TGTGCCAGCTCACCTCCAGCGGGAGCCCGCGAGCAGTACTTC CASSPPAGAREQYF
TRBJ2-7 TRBD2 NA TRBV4-1 TGCGCCAGCAGCCCAACGGGACTAGCGGGGGACGAGCAGTACTTC CASSPTGLAGDEQYF
TRBJ2-5 NA once TRBV15 TGTGCCACCAGCAGAGATTACGTGAGCGGGTACCTTCAAGAGACCCAGTACTTC CATSRDYVSGYLQETQYF
TRBJ2-1 TRBD2 NA TRBV27 TGTGCCAGCAGTTTAGGGACTAGCGTTCCTGAGCAGTTCTTC CASSLGTSVPEQFF
TRBJ2-7 TRBD1 few TRBV6-5 TGTGCCAGCTGGCGCGGGGACAGGCACTCCTACGAGCAGTACTTC CASWRGDRHSYEQYF
TRBJ2-3 TRBD1 NA TRBV27 TGTGCCAGCAGTTTATTGTCAGGGGGAACAGATACGCAGTATTTT CASSLLSGGTDTQYF
TRBJ2-1 TRBD2 NA TRBV2 TGTGCCAGCAGTGTCGAGAGACTAGCGGGAGGGCCGATGAATGGTGAGCAGTTCTTC CASSVERLAGGPMNGEQFF
TRBJ1-1 TRBD1 NA TRBV7-9 TGTGCCAGCAGCGTTGGGACAGGGACTATTGAAGCTTTCTTT CASSVGTGTIEAFF
TRBJ1-6 NA NA TRBV30 TGTGCCTGGAGTTTGCAGGTCTATTCACCCCTCAACTTT CAWSLQVYSPLNF
TRBJ1-1 NA NA TRBV7-9 TGTGCCAGCAGCTTACGGGGGATGAACACTGAAGCTTTCTTT CASSLRGMNTEAFF
TRBJ2-2 TRBD1 NA TRBV27 TGTGCCACCACAGGGGGCGGGGAGCTGTTTTTT CATTGGGELFF
TRBJ2-7 NA few TRBV5-1 TGCGCCAGCAGCCGAGTATGGCGGTACGAGCAGTACTTC CASSRVWRYEQYF
TRBJ2-1 TRBD1 few TRBV7-9 TGTGCCAGCAGCCGACTCCAGTCGGGACAGGGGTATCATGAGCAGTTCTTC CASSRLQSGQGYHEQFF
TRBJ2-1 NA NA TRBV27 TGTGCCAGCAGCCCCATGGGACACCTCGGAGTCAATGAGCAGTTCTTC CASSPMGHLGVNEQFF
TRBJ2-7 NA NA TRBV5-1 TGCGCCAGCAGCCGGCTACAGGGTTTTGTGTACGAGCAGTACTTC CASSRLQGFVYEQYF
TRBJ2-2 NA NA TRBV7-3 TGTGCCAGCAGGGCAGGGGATCGTTCCACCGGGGAGCTGTTTTTT CASRAGDRSTGELFF
TRBJ2-3 NA NA TRBV25-1 TGTGCCAGCAGGGGGGACTTAACAGATACGCAGTATTTT CASRGDLTDTQYF
TRBJ2-1 TRBD2 NA TRBV27 TGTGCCAGCAGTTCCCCGGCTAGCGGCCTAAATGAGCAGTTCTTC CASSSPASGLNEQFF
TRBJ1-2 TRBD1 NA TRBV19 TGTGCCAGTAGTTGGACAGGGGATAACTATGGCTACACCTTC CASSWTGDNYGYTF
TRBJ1-2 TRBD1 NA TRBV30 TGTGCCTGGAGTCTGACAGGGGTCGATGGCTACACCTTC CAWSLTGVDGYTF
TRBJ2-2 TRBD2 NA TRBV7-3 TGTGCCAGCAGCTCTTGGACTAGCGGGGGGGCCGCGACCGGGGAGCTGTTTTTT CASSSWTSGGAATGELFF
TRBJ1-2 TRBD1 NA TRBV29-1 TGCAGCGTTGAAGATTCTACGACAGGGGGGATACTTAACTATGGCTACACCTTC CSVEDSTTGGILNYGYTF
TRBJ1-5 TRBD1 NA TRBV30 TGTGCCTGGAGTGGGGACAGGGACCAGCCCCAGCATTTT CAWSGDRDQPQHF
TRBJ1-1 TRBD1 NA TRBV6-5 TGTGCCAGCAGTAATACAGGGGACACTGAAGCTTTCTTT CASSNTGDTEAFF
TRBJ1-6 TRBD1 few TRBV14 TGTGCCAGCAGCCACCATTACGGGACAGATTATAATTCACCCCTCCACTTT CASSHHYGTDYNSPLHF
TRBJ2-7 NA NA TRBV29-1 TGCAGCGCCGAAAACAGGGAGGGGAGACTCTACGAGCAGTACTTC CSAENREGRLYEQYF
TRBJ2-5 TRBD1 few TRBV28 TGTGCCAGCTACGGACAGGGCTCAGAGACCCAGTACTTC CASYGQGSETQYF
TRBJ1-5 NA NA TRBV18 TGTGCCAGCTCACCAATGGGGGGGTCTCAGCCCCAGCATTTT CASSPMGGSQPQHF
TRBJ1-5 TRBD1 once TRBV6-5 TGTGCCAGCAGTACCGACAGGGGGAATCAGCCCCAGCATTTT CASSTDRGNQPQHF
TRBJ1-1 NA NA TRBV5-1 TGCGCCAGCAGCTCCGGTGGTCAGAACACTGAAGCTTTCTTT CASSSGGQNTEAFF
TRBJ2-3 NA NA TRBV6-5 TGTGCCAGCAGTTTGTCCCACGAGAGCACAGATACGCAGTATTTT CASSLSHESTDTQYF
TRBJ2-7 NA few TRBV7-9 TGTGCCAGCAGCTTAGATACCGGGGTTGGGTCGCGGCAGTACTTC CASSLDTGVGSRQYF
TRBJ1-2 TRBD1 NA TRBV27 TGTGCCAGCAGTCGTTCAGGGGGCGCTGGCTACACCTTC CASSRSGGAGYTF
TRBJ2-1 NA NA TRBV10-1 TGCGCCAGCAGTGATGGGGCTAGCGAGAGGAATGAGCAGTTCTTC CASSDGASERNEQFF
TRBJ2-3 NA NA TRBV18 TGTGCCAGCTCACCGCTCAGGGGAACTAGCACAGATACGCAGTATTTT CASSPLRGTSTDTQYF
TRBJ2-7 TRBD2 NA TRBV9 TGTGCCAGCAGCGTTTTAGGGGAGGGTGGCGAGCAGTACTTC CASSVLGEGGEQYF
TRBJ2-3 TRBD1 few TRBV5-4 TGTGCCAGCAGCCGGGACAGCGGAGCAGATACGCAGTATTTT CASSRDSGADTQYF
TRBJ1-1 TRBD1 NA TRBV6-5 TGTGCCAGCAGTCGGGTGGGACAGGGGCTGGGTGAAGCTTTCTTT CASSRVGQGLGEAFF
TRBJ2-5 NA NA TRBV6-1 TGTGCCAGCAGTGATCGCATGGGGGCTGGAGAGACCCAGTACTTC CASSDRMGAGETQYF
TRBJ2-5 NA NA TRBV30 TGTGCCTGGAGCTTCCGGGATATGTACCAAGAGACCCAGTACTTC CAWSFRDMYQETQYF
TRBJ2-3 TRBD1 NA TRBV14 TGTGCCAGCAGCCTCAGGACAGGTAGCACAGATACGCAGTATTTT CASSLRTGSTDTQYF